This T cell receptor beta chain was sequenced during a study of cytomegalovirus exposure and HLA in healthy donors. Study observations and caveats: A later analysis showed that HLA-associated TCR beta chains had undergone more clonal expansion than equally common others.

The PCR made use of 60 Vbeta and 13 Jbeta primers. Libraries were prepared by immunoSEQ multiplex PCR; TCRdb keeps only in-frame clonotypes and omits some of them. The data hold roughly 150,000 clones, with about three quarters observed a single time. The CDR3 spans 14 residues. The V gene's germline CDR1 is MNHEY and CDR2 SVGAGI. Trimming cost V 6 bases and J 5 bases, with 15 bases left between them. Remarks on this clone: Its antigen remains unidentified.

The origin of this receptor is a middle-aged man in good health and CMV-seropositive. The chain recombines TRBV6-5 with TRBJ2-3, with D unclear. Material for sequencing was PBMCs. CDR3 sequence reads: CASRISKNGDTQYF. The CDR3 DNA is TGTGCCAGCAGGATATCTAAAAATGGAGATACGCAGTATTTT.